The TCR beta chain under discussion was sequenced for a study of T-cell reconstitution after alpha-beta-depleted transplantation in children. Trimming took 8 bases from V and 4 from J; bases not matched to a gene: 8. This CDR3 has 14 amino acids. Unique molecular identifiers were incorporated during preparation of the TCRbeta library. One entry per CDR3 protein results from TCRdb running MiXCR on the PCR reads. The data contain around 670,000 distinct CDR3 sequences, around 13% of them singletons. Sequences were derived from PBMCs, sampled before TCRalphabeta/CD19-depleted stem cell transplant. This chain joins TRBV12-3 or TRBV12-4 and TRBJ1-3; 7 nucleotides match TRBD1. This clonotype was obtained from a girl aged 2 to 10 with congenital amegakaryocytic thrombocytopenia, due to receive a stem cell transplant. The CDR3 DNA reads as TGTGCCAGCCGTCGGGACAGCGGCGGAAACACCATATATTTT. It specifies CASRRDSGGNTIYF.